This T cell receptor (beta chain) was sequenced in a study of T cells in Graves' hyperthyroidism and ophthalmopathy (dated by TCRdb to between 2017 and 2020). As for the study more broadly: Peripheral blood was sampled at the time of initial diagnosis, prior to any treatment. Prospective prediction of ophthalmopathy was tested in an independent validation cohort of fewer than 20 hyperthyroidism patients and around 16 patients who later progressed to ophthalmopathy. After blood sampling, hyperthyroidism patients were treated with methimazole at a starting dose of 30 mg daily, and ophthalmopathy patients were treated with high-dose intravenous methylprednisolone. The 100 discovery patients were randomly divided into training and test sets at a 7:3 ratio. The paper reports TCR Vbeta CDR3 sequencing of fewer than 150 peripheral blood samples: over 40 ophthalmopathy, approximately 74 hyperthyroidism and some 17 progressor patients. Thyroid tissue and blood T-cell repertoires from several Graves' hyperthyroidism patients were also compared in the study. A discovery cohort of roughly 100 patients, 43 with Graves' ophthalmopathy and over 55 with stable Graves' hyperthyroidism, was used to find distinguishing TCR V-J signatures. Study-wide conclusions, independent of this receptor: Blood samples also contained most of the expanded thyroid clonotypes (frequency above 0.001), which suggests that blood repertoires may reflect thyroid immune responses. In validation, the model predicted progression to ophthalmopathy a median of about 6 months before onset, with about 70% sensitivity and 72.22% specificity. No statistical method was used to fix the sample size in advance, and group allocation was not hidden from the investigators. A model built on a 13 V-J signature distinguished ophthalmopathy from stable hyperthyroidism, reaching over 85% sensitivity and 81% to 83% specificity in cross-validation and 80%/75% in testing.

Stable Graves' hyperthyroidism was defined as no progression to ophthalmopathy during 18 months of follow-up. The hyperthyroidism patients were between 18 and 65 years old and newly diagnosed, with a disease duration of less than 2 months. Any patient with an uncontrolled infection, another autoimmune disease, pregnancy or lactation was excluded. Diagnoses were based on clinical symptoms, serum thyroxine and TRAb, thyroid ultrasound and orbital computed tomography. PBMCs were isolated from about 10 ml of fresh peripheral blood by Ficoll-Paque density gradient centrifugation. Total RNA was extracted using Trizol reagent, and RNA quality was assessed on an Agilent 2100 Bioanalyzer. This clonotype was recorded at least ten times. It has no known antigen specificity. Per-base quality was not reported, and no clone a single base away is much larger than it. The TCR beta CDR3 regions were amplified from RNA transcripts. The TCR CDR3 was subjected to a first round of RT-PCR using the HTBI primer set and the Qiagen OneStep RT-PCR kit. Libraries were constructed in a second round of multiplex PCR, after which size selection and purification were performed. Paired-end sequencing of the libraries was performed with 100 bp reads on an Illumina HiSeq2000. As for the original processing: SOAPnuke was used to process the raw data, with reads discarded if the reads contained adapters or uncalled bases, had a mean Phred below 15, or lacked an exact constant-primer or identifier match. COPE v1.2.5 was used to merge high-quality paired reads, and clonotypes were defined as unique nucleotide sequences. MiTCR v1.1 was used to align clonotypes to the IMGT TRBV, TRBD and TRBJ reference segments. Only V-J combinations with frequency above 0.0001, covering 99.2% of repertoires, were analysed. The TCS score was defined as the ratio of F50 (clonal expansion) to E x V (chaos), calculated using BLOSUM62-based TCRdist between CDR3 peptides within each V-J. Welch's t-statistics and random forest reduced roughly 500 V-J features to under 15, which were used in a naive Bayes classifier (R e1071). TCRdb redid the processing of the public reads, applying fastp at Q25 and MiXCR, and retained in-frame beta chains. Rows matching on CDR3 protein sequence are summarized as one entry with the most common DNA and genes. TCRdb assigned the V and J calls; the authors' analysis was not used. The sample table contains under 650,000 distinct CDR3 sequences; only one count was recorded for around 16% of them. The ten top clones hold around 3.9% of the sample.

The germline V gene supplies CDR1 SGHRS and CDR2 YFSETQ. Trimming leaves V shorter by 3 bases and J shorter by 9 bases, with the junction holding 10 bases beyond the gene matches. The CDR3 spans 16 residues, from the cysteine through the phenylalanine. Of the read, only the CDR3 DNA is kept; its 48 bases are in frame from base 1. Sequencing used blood. The clonotype comes from a woman in her twenties or thirties with Graves' hyperthyroidism. The sequence joins TRBV5-1 to TRBJ2-1; 12 bases in between match TRBD2. The encoded CDR3 is CASSSYPSGRGSEQFF. In nucleotide form, the sequence is TGCGCCAGCAGCTCCTACCCTAGCGGGAGGGGCAGTGAGCAGTTCTTC.